These T cell receptor beta chains were read from a single sample in a study of control samples from healthy donors and cancer patients. The protocol was immunoSEQ multiplex PCR, while the TCRdb copy is restricted to in-frame clones and leaves out a portion. The repertoire includes a few hundred thousand clones, more than 80% of them detected once, and approximately 6.3% sits in the top ten. Sequenced sample: PBMCs. These receptors were collected from a man aged 40-49 years with head and neck cancer. Both conserved end residues are part of each CDR3. A D gene is named only where the DNA matches it firmly. The size entry is marked missing in some rows and otherwise reads once, few, many or a size class.

- | - | TRBJ1-2 | TRBV5-1 | TGCGCCAGCAGCTTGGCCGGTTTTGGGGGAATATTTGGCTACACCTTC | CASSLAGFGGIFGYTF
TRBD1 | - | TRBJ2-1 | TRBV7-2 | TGTGCCAGCAGCCCCCGGGACAGGGGGCTCAATGAGCAGTTCTTC | CASSPRDRGLNEQFF
- | - | TRBJ1-2 | TRBV27 | TGTGCCAGCGGACGGTCCGGGAGGGACCACGGCTACACCTTC | CASGRSGRDHGYTF
TRBD1 | - | TRBJ2-7 | TRBV6-5 | TGTGCCAGCAGAGAGACAGGGCTCTTTAGTAACGAGCAGTACTTC | CASRETGLFSNEQYF
- | once | TRBJ2-3 | TRBV5-4 | TGTGCCAGCACCAAGTATAGCCGGGGGGCTGGCACAGATACGCAGTATTTT | CASTKYSRGAGTDTQYF
- | - | TRBJ1-2 | TRBV20-1 | TGCAGTGCTAGAGCCGCCTACACCTTC | CSARAAYTF
- | - | TRBJ2-5 | TRBV27 | TGTGCCAGCAGGTATCAAGAGACCCAGTACTTC | CASRYQETQYF
- | - | TRBJ2-5 | TRBV6-5 | TGTGCCAGCAGTTACTCTTGGGCGGCCCAAGAGACCCAGTACTTC | CASSYSWAAQETQYF
- | - | TRBJ2-7 | TRBV7-9 | TGTGCCACCGACAGGAACTCCTACGAGCAGTACTTC | CATDRNSYEQYF
- | - | TRBJ1-5 | TRBV15 | TGTGCCACCAGCGAAGAGATTTCGAGCAATCAGCCCCAGCATTTT | CATSEEISSNQPQHF
TRBD1 | - | TRBJ2-5 | TRBV6-1 | TGTGCCAGCAGTGACCCGGGACAGGGCCTCGAGACCCAGTACTTC | CASSDPGQGLETQYF
- | - | TRBJ2-7 | TRBV28 | TGTGCCAGCAGTTTCCCTCAGGGGAGCTCCTACGAGCAGTACTTC | CASSFPQGSSYEQYF
- | once | TRBJ1-2 | TRBV7-3 | TGTGCCAGCAGCCCGATCCTACACGGAGACTATGGCTACACCTTC | CASSPILHGDYGYTF
TRBD2 | - | TRBJ2-2 | TRBV19 | TGTGCCAGTACCCTCTCGGGGGGGTACGGGGAGCTGTTTTTT | CASTLSGGYGELFF
TRBD2 | - | TRBJ2-1 | TRBV5-5 | TGTGCCAGCAGCTTAATGGTGGGACTAGCGGGGTGGAATTCCTACAATGAGCAGTTCTTC | CASSLMVGLAGWNSYNEQFF
- | once | TRBJ1-1 | TRBV7-2 | TGTGCCAGCAGCCCCAGGGTTAACACTGAAGCTTTCTTT | CASSPRVNTEAFF
TRBD1 | - | TRBJ2-1 | TRBV3-1/TRBV3-2 | TGTGCCAGCAGCCAAGAGACAGGGACCTACAATGAGCAGTTCTTC | CASSQETGTYNEQFF
- | few | TRBJ1-6 | TRBV10-1 | TGCGCCAGCAGTGATCGGACAGTCAATTCACCCCTCCACTTT | CASSDRTVNSPLHF
- | - | TRBJ2-7 | TRBV9 | TGTGCCAGCAGCGTAGACGGGACTGCCTACTCCTACGAGCAGTACTTC | CASSVDGTAYSYEQYF
- | - | TRBJ2-3 | TRBV6-5 | TGTGCCAGCAGGTCTCCCAGGGTGGTAGATACGCAGTATTTT | CASRSPRVVDTQYF
- | - | TRBJ2-7 | TRBV28 | TGTGCCAGCAGTGGGTCGACAGTCTACGAGCAGTACTTC | CASSGSTVYEQYF
TRBD1 | - | TRBJ2-1 | TRBV7-9 | TGTGCCAGCAGCTCCGATCTGGGACAGGGTTCGGGCACGTTCTTC | CASSSDLGQGSGTFF